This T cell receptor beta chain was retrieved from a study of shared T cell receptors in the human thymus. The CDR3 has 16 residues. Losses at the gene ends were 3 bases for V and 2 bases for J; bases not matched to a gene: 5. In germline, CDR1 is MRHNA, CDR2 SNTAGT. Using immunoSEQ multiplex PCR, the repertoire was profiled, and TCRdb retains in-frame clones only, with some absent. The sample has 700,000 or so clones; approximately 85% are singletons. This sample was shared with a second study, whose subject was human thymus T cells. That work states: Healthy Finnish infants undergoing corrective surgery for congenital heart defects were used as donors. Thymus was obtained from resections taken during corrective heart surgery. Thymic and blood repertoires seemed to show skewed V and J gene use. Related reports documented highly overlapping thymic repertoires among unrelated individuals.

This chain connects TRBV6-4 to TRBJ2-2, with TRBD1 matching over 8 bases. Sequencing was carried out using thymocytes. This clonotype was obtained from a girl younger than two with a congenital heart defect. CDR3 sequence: CASSDNTGGNTGELFF. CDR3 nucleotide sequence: TGTGCCAGCAGTGATAACACAGGGGGAAACACCGGGGAGCTGTTTTTT.